Following are 5 T cell receptor beta chains from one sample sequenced in a study of breast tumors, draining lymph nodes, adjacent tissues. MiXCR, applied by TCRdb to the multiplex PCR reads, yields one record per CDR3 protein. This table has thousands of distinct CDR3 sequences, 40% to 50% appearing once. Sequenced sample: tumor-adjacent breast tissue. All receptors come from a female donor with breast cancer. Some clones in this sample may be carry-over from other donors' samples.

The chain uses TRBV2 and TRBJ2-7; TRBD2 matches 15 bases. From germline, CDR1 is SNHLY and CDR2 FYNNEI. The trim removed 8 bases at V and 4 bases at J, leaving 9 bases unmatched. The CDR3 loop spans 16 amino acids. This CDR3 is CASSLGTSGRKYEQYF. CDR3 bases: TGTGCCAGCTCCCTCGGGACTAGCGGGAGGAAATACGAGCAGTACTTC.

This clonotype is deemed medium-sized. V is TRBV12-3 or TRBV12-4 and J is TRBJ1-2, with 8 bases matching TRBD1. Trimming took 4 bases from V and 2 from J; bases not matched to a gene: 3. CDR3 size: 14 residues. CDR3 loop: CASSSQGANYGYTF. The CDR3 DNA follows: TGTGCCAGCAGTTCCCAGGGGGCCAACTATGGCTACACCTTC.

This clonotype was seen just once. The rearrangement links TRBV6-6 to TRBJ1-6; possibly TRBD1 for D (5 bases). Trimming shortened V by 4 bases and J by 8 bases, and 9 bases separated the two germline ends. Germline V gene sequence: CDR1 MNHNY, CDR2 SVGAGI (reference sequence). The CDR3 consists of 13 residues. This CDR3 is CASSSSGDSPLHF. As DNA, the CDR3 is TGTGCCAGCAGTTCCTCGGGGGATTCACCCCTCCACTTT.

This clonotype was found a few times. A clone one base away is much larger, so this may be a read error. J is TRBJ2-7 and V is TRBV18, with 13 nucleotides matching TRBD2. Germline CDR1 KGHSH, CDR2 LQKENI. The CDR3 sequence is 15 residues long. The chain's CDR3 is CASSSDGLAGDEQSF. The CDR3 region has the DNA TGTGCCAGCTCATCCGATGGACTAGCGGGAGACGAGCAGTCCTTC.

This chain links TRBV2 with TRBJ2-7; D not certain. V lost 8 bases, J lost 2 bases, and 10 bases lay in between. The CDR3 loop spans 12 amino acids. The germline V gene has CDR1 SNHLY and CDR2 FYNNEI. The CDR3 loop reads CASGQAPYEQYF. DNA for the CDR3: TGTGCCAGCGGGCAGGCACCCTACGAGCAGTACTTC. The full variable domain, with the rest looked up from reference TRBV2 and TRBJ2-7, is EPEVTQTPSHQVTQMGQEVILRCVPISNHLYFYWYRQILGQKVEFLVSFYNNEISEKSEIFDDQFSVERPDGSNFTLKIRSTKLEDSAMYFCASGQAPYEQYFGPGTRLTVT.